The rows below give T cell receptor beta chains drawn from one sample of a study of blood T cell repertoires in COVID-19. Only in-frame clones appear in the TCRdb table, and some are missing; sequencing was by immunoSEQ multiplex PCR. This sample has over 65,000 clones; about 73% occur once, and the top ten carry around 34%. The specimen was peripheral blood. The receptor set was obtained from a man in his fifties or sixties with COVID-19, enrolled during active disease. CDR3s leave out the opening cysteine and the closing phenylalanine or tryptophan. Size is omitted from some rows. Given values are once, few, many or a class for expanded clones.

abundance	v_gene	CDR3aa
NA	TRBV9	ASSLGGNTIY
NA	TRBV19	ASSIGGRGTGELF
few	TRBV19	AGERELYEQY
NA	TRBV27	ASKGGVEAF
NA	TRBV21-1	ASSKVTGHSPNEQF
few	TRBV5-1	ASSLEGGSGSYEQY
once	TRBV7-2	ASSLGAGGVYGYT
NA	TRBV9	ASSPPSGTPSYNEQF
NA	TRBV19	ASSIDVYSYNEQF
NA	TRBV19	ASSMSGYEQY
few	TRBV7-9	ASSLGFGAASTDTQY